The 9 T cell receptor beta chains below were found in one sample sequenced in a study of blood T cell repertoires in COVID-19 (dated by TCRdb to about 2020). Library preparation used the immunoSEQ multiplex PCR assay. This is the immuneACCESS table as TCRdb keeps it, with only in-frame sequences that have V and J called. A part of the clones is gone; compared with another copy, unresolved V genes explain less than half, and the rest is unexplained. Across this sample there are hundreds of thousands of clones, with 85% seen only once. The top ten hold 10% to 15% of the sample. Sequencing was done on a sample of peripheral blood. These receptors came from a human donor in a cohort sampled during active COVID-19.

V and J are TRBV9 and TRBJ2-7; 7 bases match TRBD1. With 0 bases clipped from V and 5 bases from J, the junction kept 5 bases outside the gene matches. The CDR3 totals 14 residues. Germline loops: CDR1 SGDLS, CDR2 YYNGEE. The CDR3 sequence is CASSVATGDHEQYF. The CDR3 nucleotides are TGTGCCAGCAGCGTAGCTACAGGGGACCACGAGCAGTACTTC.

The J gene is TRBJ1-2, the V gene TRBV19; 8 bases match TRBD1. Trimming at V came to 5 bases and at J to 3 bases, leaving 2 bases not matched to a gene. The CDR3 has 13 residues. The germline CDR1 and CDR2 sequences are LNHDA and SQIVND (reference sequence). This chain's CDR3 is CASSSGQDYGYTF. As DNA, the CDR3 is TGTGCCAGTAGTTCGGGACAGGACTATGGCTACACCTTC.

CDR3: CASSLYTGELFF. The CDR3 DNA reads TGTGCCAGCAGCTTATACACCGGGGAGCTGTTTTTT. The rearrangement joins TRBV9 to TRBJ2-2, with D hard to call. The CDR3 totals 12 residues. CDR1 and CDR2 from the germline V gene are SGDLS and YYNGEE. V shed 4 bases and J shed 3 bases, with 4 bases lying between them.

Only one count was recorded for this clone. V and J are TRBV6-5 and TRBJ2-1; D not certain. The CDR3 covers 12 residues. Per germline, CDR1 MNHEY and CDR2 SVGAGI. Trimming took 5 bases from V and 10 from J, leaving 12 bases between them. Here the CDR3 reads CASSRLGGEQFF. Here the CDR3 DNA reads TGTGCCAGCAGTAGACTCGGCGGCGAGCAGTTCTTC.

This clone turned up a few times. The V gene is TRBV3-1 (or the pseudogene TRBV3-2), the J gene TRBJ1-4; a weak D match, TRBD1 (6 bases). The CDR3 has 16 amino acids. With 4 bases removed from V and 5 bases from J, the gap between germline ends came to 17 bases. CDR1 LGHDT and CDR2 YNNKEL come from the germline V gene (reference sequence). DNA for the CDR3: TGTGCCAGCAGCCCCCGAGAGGCAGGGGTAAATGAAAAACTGTTTTTT. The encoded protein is CASSPREAGVNEKLFF.

The CDR3 protein is CASIGRADNEQFF. DNA for the CDR3: TGTGCCAGCATTGGCAGGGCAGACAATGAGCAGTTCTTC. This chain joins TRBV5-4 and TRBJ2-1; possibly TRBD1 for D (5 bases). V was cut by 6 bases and J by 5 bases, with 12 bases left in between. Per germline, CDR1 SGHNT and CDR2 YYREEE (reference sequence). The CDR3 has 13 amino acids.

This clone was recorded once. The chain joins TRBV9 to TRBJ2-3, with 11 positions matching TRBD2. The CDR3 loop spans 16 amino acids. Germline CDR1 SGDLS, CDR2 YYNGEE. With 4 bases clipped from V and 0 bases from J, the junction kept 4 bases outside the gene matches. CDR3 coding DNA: TGTGCCAGCAGCCTCGGGACTAGCGGTAGCACAGATACGCAGTATTTT. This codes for CASSLGTSGSTDTQYF.

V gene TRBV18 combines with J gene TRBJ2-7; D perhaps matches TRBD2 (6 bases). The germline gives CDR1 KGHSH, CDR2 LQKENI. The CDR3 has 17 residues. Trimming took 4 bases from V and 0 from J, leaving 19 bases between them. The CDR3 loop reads CASSRWGVAASSYEQYF. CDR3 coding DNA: TGTGCCAGCTCACGGTGGGGAGTAGCGGCCAGCTCCTACGAGCAGTACTTC.

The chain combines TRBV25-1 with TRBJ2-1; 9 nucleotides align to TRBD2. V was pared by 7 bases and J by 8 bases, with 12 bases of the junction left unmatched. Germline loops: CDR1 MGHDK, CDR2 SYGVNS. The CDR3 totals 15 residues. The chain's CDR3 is CASTLGAGGRDEQFF. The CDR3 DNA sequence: TGTGCCAGCACCCTGGGAGCGGGAGGTAGAGATGAGCAGTTCTTC.